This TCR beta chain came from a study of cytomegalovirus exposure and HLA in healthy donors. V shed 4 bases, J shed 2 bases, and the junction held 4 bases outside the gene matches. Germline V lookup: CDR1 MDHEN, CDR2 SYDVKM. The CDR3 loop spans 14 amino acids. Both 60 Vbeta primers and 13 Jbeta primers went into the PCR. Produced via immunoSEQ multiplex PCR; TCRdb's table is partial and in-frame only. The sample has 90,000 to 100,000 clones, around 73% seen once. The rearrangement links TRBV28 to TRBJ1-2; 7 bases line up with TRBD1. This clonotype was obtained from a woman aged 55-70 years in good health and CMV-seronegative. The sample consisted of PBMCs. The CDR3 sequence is CASSSGGRNYGYTF. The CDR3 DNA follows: TGTGCCAGCAGTTCAGGGGGTCGGAACTATGGCTACACCTTC.